The rows below give T cell receptor beta chains drawn from one sample of a study of blood T cell repertoires in COVID-19. Libraries were prepared by immunoSEQ multiplex PCR; TCRdb keeps only in-frame clonotypes and omits some of them. The repertoire holds about 180,000 clones, with 84% as singletons. The source material was PBMCs or T cells enriched from blood (not recorded which). All receptors derive from a man aged 45-60 years who had recovered from COVID-19. Both conserved end residues are part of each CDR3. The D gene is left open where the match is weak. Clone size is given for some rows only: seen once, a few or many times, or a class if the clone is expanded.

clone_size	d_call	v_call	j_call	cdr3_aa	cdr3_nt
.	.	TRBV2	TRBJ2-3	CASSLQGKKTDTQYF	TGTGCCAGCAGCCTTCAGGGTAAGAAGACGGATACGCAGTATTTT
.	TRBD1	TRBV6-5	TRBJ1-5	CASSPEGAMNQPQHF	TGTGCCAGCAGCCCGGAGGGGGCCATGAATCAGCCCCAGCATTTT
.	.	TRBV11-3	TRBJ1-1	CASSLDRGEAFF	TGTGCCAGCAGCTTAGATCGGGGTGAAGCTTTCTTT
.	TRBD1	TRBV4-1	TRBJ2-1	CASMLSGTDYNEQFF	TGCGCCAGCATGCTGTCGGGGACAGATTACAATGAGCAGTTCTTC
few	TRBD2	TRBV9	TRBJ2-5	CASSVGGGARETQYF	TGTGCCAGCAGCGTCGGCGGGGGGGCCAGGGAGACCCAGTACTTC
once	TRBD1	TRBV7-6	TRBJ1-1	CASSLTGGSEAFF	TGTGCCAGCAGCCTAACAGGGGGCAGTGAAGCTTTCTTT
.	.	TRBV28	TRBJ2-7	CASSTAGTPSDEQYF	TGTGCCAGCAGTACGGCCGGGACACCTTCCGACGAGCAGTACTTC
.	.	TRBV18	TRBJ2-1	CASSPGQGHANEQFF	TGTGCCAGCTCACCCGGGCAGGGTCACGCCAATGAGCAGTTCTTC
.	TRBD2	TRBV18	TRBJ2-7	CASSPWSGDSREQYF	TGTGCCAGCTCACCATGGAGCGGGGATTCGCGGGAGCAGTACTTC
.	.	TRBV2	TRBJ1-5	CASSEDEVNEPQHF	TGTGCCAGCAGTGAAGATGAGGTGAACGAGCCCCAGCATTTT
.	.	TRBV30	TRBJ2-1	CAWSTPSSEQFF	TGTGCCTGGAGCACCCCGTCCAGTGAGCAGTTCTTC
once	.	TRBV29-1	TRBJ1-1	CSVADSEAFF	TGCAGCGTTGCGGACAGTGAAGCTTTCTTT
once	TRBD1	TRBV9	TRBJ2-3	CASSTQGAHGTDTQYF	TGTGCCAGCAGCACCCAGGGGGCGCATGGCACAGATACGCAGTATTTT
once	.	TRBV30	TRBJ1-6	CAWNSRGKALHF	TGTGCCTGGAACTCGAGGGGGAAAGCCCTCCACTTT
.	TRBD2	TRBV5-1	TRBJ2-7	CASSLSSGRSSYEQYF	TGCGCCAGCAGCTTATCTAGCGGGCGTAGCTCCTACGAGCAGTACTTC
.	.	TRBV18	TRBJ1-5	CASSLSGGVDNQPQHF	TGTGCCAGCTCACTCAGCGGGGGGGTCGACAATCAGCCCCAGCATTTT
.	.	TRBV19	TRBJ1-4	CASSMKTGSNEKLFF	TGTGCCAGTAGTATGAAGACAGGATCTAATGAAAAACTGTTTTTT
.	.	TRBV5-6	TRBJ1-1	CASSLATGSREAFF	TGTGCCAGCAGCTTGGCTACAGGGTCCAGGGAAGCTTTCTTT
.	TRBD2	TRBV7-3	TRBJ2-1	CASSFLAGGPSNEQFF	TGTGCCAGCAGCTTCCTAGCGGGGGGGCCTAGTAATGAGCAGTTCTTC
few	TRBD1	TRBV5-1	TRBJ1-1	CASSGDRENTEAFF	TGCGCCAGCAGCGGGGACAGGGAGAACACTGAAGCTTTCTTT
.	.	TRBV14	TRBJ1-2	CASSQAGLGGYTF	TGTGCCAGCAGCCAGGCGGGCCTGGGTGGCTACACCTTC
few	TRBD2	TRBV3-1/TRBV3-2	TRBJ2-5	CASSKSSGAAGAQYF	TGTGCCAGCAGCAAGTCTAGCGGGGCAGCGGGGGCCCAGTACTTC
.	TRBD1	TRBV19	TRBJ1-2	CASRQGASNYGYTF	TGTGCCAGTAGGCAGGGGGCTAGTAACTATGGCTACACCTTC
.	.	TRBV3-1/TRBV3-2	TRBJ1-1	CASSLRSGRGTEAFF	TGTGCCAGCAGCCTCAGGTCAGGGCGGGGCACTGAAGCTTTCTTT
.	.	TRBV19	TRBJ1-1	CASSLQGLNTEAFF	TGTGCCAGTAGTCTACAGGGACTGAACACTGAAGCTTTCTTT
few	.	TRBV11-2	TRBJ1-3	CASSQPAGQRITGNTIYF	TGTGCCAGCAGCCAACCTGCTGGACAGAGGATTACGGGAAACACCATATATTTT
.	.	TRBV5-1	TRBJ2-3	CASSPEVGRGTQYF	TGCGCCAGCAGCCCGGAAGTAGGTAGGGGTACGCAGTATTTT
.	.	TRBV5-1	TRBJ2-1	CASSSGTGTYNEQFF	TGCGCCAGCAGCTCCGGGACTGGTACCTACAATGAGCAGTTCTTC
once	TRBD1	TRBV3-1/TRBV3-2	TRBJ1-6	CASSQVSGQGYNSPLHF	TGTGCCAGCAGCCAAGTCTCGGGACAGGGCTATAATTCACCCCTCCACTTT
.	TRBD2	TRBV10-1	TRBJ2-3	CASSDSGEGTDTQYF	TGCGCCAGCAGTGATAGCGGGGAAGGCACAGATACGCAGTATTTT
.	.	TRBV6-5	TRBJ1-2	CASSYVQGGYGYTF	TGTGCCAGCAGTTACGTCCAGGGAGGCTATGGCTACACCTTC
.	.	TRBV6-5	TRBJ1-1	CASSYGAGNTEAFF	TGTGCCAGCAGTTACGGTGCAGGCAACACTGAAGCTTTCTTT
.	.	TRBV2	TRBJ2-4	CASSAGMQNIQYF	TGTGCCAGCAGCGCCGGGATGCAAAACATTCAGTACTTC
.	.	TRBV7-9	TRBJ2-5	CASSLSLEETQYF	TGTGCCAGCAGCTTGTCACTTGAGGAGACCCAGTACTTC
.	TRBD1	TRBV7-9	TRBJ2-5	CASSPGQGLETQYF	TGTGCCAGCAGCCCTGGACAGGGTCTGGAGACCCAGTACTTC
.	.	TRBV5-1	TRBJ2-6	CASSGGGSSGANVLTF	TGCGCCAGCAGCGGCGGAGGGAGCTCTGGGGCCAACGTCCTGACTTTC
.	TRBD2	TRBV7-3	TRBJ2-5	CASSLLAGAQETQYF	TGTGCCAGCAGCTTACTAGCGGGGGCCCAAGAGACCCAGTACTTC
.	TRBD1	TRBV3-1/TRBV3-2	TRBJ1-3	CASSHLLTGNTIYF	TGTGCCAGCAGCCACCTACTGACAGGGAACACCATATATTTT
few	.	TRBV23-1	TRBJ1-5	CASSQDSDTNQPQHF	TGCGCCAGCAGTCAGGATAGTGACACCAATCAGCCCCAGCATTTT
.	TRBD1	TRBV5-1	TRBJ1-1	CASSLEDRDQAEAFF	TGCGCCAGCAGCTTGGAAGACAGGGATCAGGCTGAAGCTTTCTTT
once	TRBD1	TRBV3-1/TRBV3-2	TRBJ1-2	CASSPRTGGYGYTF	TGTGCCAGCAGCCCTAGGACAGGGGGCTATGGCTACACCTTC
.	.	TRBV7-2	TRBJ2-3	CASSDLLMRDSTDTQYF	TGTGCCAGCAGCGACCTTCTGATGAGGGATAGCACAGATACGCAGTATTTT
.	TRBD1	TRBV7-8	TRBJ1-1	CASNLIPQGYTEAFF	TGTGCCAGCAACTTAATCCCACAGGGGTACACTGAAGCTTTCTTT
few	TRBD1	TRBV2	TRBJ1-3	CASSGPGQGSSGNTIYF	TGTGCCAGCAGTGGTCCGGGACAGGGGAGCTCTGGAAACACCATATATTTT
.	TRBD2	TRBV3-1/TRBV3-2	TRBJ2-7	CASSQVSGGAYEQYF	TGTGCCAGCAGCCAAGTTAGCGGGGGGGCCTACGAGCAGTACTTC
.	.	TRBV28	TRBJ1-1	CASRRSMNTEAFF	TGTGCCAGCAGGAGGAGCATGAACACTGAAGCTTTCTTT